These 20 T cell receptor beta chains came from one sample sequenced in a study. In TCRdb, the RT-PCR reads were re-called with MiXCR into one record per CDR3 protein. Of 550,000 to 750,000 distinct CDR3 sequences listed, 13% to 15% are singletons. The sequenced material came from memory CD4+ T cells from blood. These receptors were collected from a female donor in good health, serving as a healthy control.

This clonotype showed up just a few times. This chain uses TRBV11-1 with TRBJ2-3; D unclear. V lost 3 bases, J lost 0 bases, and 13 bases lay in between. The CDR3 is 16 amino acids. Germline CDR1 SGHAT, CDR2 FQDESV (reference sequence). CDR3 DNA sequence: TGTGCCAGCAGCTTGACTTCGTACACGAGCACAGATACGCAGTATTTT. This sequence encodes CASSLTSYTSTDTQYF.

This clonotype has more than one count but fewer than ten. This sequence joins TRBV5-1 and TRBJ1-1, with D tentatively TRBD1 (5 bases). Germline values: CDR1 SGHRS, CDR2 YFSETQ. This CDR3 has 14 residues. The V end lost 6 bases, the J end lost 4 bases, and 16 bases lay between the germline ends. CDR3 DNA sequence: TGCGCCAGCACCCCCCGGACGGGGGGCACTGAAGCTTTCTTT. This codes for CASTPRTGGTEAFF.

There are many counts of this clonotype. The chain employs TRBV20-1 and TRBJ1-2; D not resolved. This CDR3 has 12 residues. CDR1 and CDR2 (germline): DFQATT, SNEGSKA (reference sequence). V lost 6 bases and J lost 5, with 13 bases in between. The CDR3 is CSARRTEYGYTF. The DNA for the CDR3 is TGCAGTGCGAGGAGGACGGAGTATGGCTACACCTTC.

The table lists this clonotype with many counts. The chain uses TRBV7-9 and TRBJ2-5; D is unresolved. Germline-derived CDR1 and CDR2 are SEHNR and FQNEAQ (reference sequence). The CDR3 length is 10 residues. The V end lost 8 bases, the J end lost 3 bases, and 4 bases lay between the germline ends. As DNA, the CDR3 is TGTGCCAGCTCAGAAGAGACCCAGTACTTC. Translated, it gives CASSEETQYF.

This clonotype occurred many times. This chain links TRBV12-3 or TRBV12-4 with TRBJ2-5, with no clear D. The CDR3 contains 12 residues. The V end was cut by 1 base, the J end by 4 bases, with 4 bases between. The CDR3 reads CASSLGTETQYF. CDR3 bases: TGTGCCAGCAGTTTAGGGACAGAGACCCAGTACTTC.

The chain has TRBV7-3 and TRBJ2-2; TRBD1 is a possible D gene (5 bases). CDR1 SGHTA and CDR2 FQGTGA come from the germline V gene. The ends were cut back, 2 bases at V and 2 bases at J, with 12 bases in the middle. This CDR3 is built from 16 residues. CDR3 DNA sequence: TGTGCCAGCAGCTTACATGGGGCAGCCAACACCGGGGAGCTGTTTTTT. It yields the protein CASSLHGAANTGELFF.

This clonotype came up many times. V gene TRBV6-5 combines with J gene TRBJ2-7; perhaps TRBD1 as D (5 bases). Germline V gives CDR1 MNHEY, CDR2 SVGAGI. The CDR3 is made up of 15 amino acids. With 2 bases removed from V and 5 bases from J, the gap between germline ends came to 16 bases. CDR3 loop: CASSYQGSWRHEQYF. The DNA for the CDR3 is TGTGCCAGCAGTTACCAGGGAAGCTGGCGCCACGAGCAGTACTTC.

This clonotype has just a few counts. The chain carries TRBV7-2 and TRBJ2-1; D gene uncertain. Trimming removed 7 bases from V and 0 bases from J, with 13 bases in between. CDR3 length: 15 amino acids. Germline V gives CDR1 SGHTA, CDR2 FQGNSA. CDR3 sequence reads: CASNFRPDSYNEQFF. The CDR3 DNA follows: TGTGCCAGCAACTTCCGACCGGACTCCTACAATGAGCAGTTCTTC.

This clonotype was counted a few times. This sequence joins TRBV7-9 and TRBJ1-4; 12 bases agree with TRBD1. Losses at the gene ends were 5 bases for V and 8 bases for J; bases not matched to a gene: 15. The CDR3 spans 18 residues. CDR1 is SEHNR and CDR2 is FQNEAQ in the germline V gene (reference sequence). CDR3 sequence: CASSLGQGASTAGEKLFF. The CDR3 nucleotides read TGTGCCAGCAGCCTGGGACAGGGGGCTTCGACGGCGGGCGAAAAACTGTTTTTT.

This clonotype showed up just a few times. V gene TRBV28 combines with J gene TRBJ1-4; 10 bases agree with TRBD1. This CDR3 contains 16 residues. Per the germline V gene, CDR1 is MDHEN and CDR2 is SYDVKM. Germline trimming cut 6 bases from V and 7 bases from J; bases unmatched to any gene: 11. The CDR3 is CASSPVEGQGREKLFF. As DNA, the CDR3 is TGTGCCAGCAGCCCCGTGGAGGGACAGGGGCGTGAAAAACTGTTTTTT. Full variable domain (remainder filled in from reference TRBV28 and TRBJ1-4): DVKVTQSSRYLVKRTGEKVFLECVQDMDHENMFWYRQDPGLGLRLIYFSYDVKMKEKGDIPEGYSVSREKKERFSLILESASTNQTSMYLCASSPVEGQGREKLFFGSGTQLSVL.

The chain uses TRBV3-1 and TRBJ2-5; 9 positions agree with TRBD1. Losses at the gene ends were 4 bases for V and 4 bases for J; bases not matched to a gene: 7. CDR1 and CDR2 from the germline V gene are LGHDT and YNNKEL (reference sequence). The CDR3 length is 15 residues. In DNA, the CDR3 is TGTGCCAGCAGCCTCTTTCGGGACAGGGTAGAGACCCAGTACTTC. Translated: CASSLFRDRVETQYF.

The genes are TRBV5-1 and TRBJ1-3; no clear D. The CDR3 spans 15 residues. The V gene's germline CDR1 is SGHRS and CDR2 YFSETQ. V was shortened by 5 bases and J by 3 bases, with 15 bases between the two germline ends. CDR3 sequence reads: CASSPYRGLGNTIYF. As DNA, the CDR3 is TGCGCCAGCAGTCCCTACCGCGGACTTGGAAACACCATATATTTT.

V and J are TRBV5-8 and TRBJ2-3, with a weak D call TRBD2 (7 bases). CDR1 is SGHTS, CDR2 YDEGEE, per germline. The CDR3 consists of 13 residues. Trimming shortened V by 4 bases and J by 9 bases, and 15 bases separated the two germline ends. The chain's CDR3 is CASSINREGTQYF. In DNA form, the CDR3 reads TGTGCCAGCAGCATAAACAGGGAGGGAACGCAGTATTTT.

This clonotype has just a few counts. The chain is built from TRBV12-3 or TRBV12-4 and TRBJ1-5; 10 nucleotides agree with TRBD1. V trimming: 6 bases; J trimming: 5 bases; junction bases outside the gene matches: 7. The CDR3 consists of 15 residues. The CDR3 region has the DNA TGTGCCAGCAGGTCGACAGGGGGCAGATATCAGCCCCAGCATTTT. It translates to CASRSTGGRYQPQHF.

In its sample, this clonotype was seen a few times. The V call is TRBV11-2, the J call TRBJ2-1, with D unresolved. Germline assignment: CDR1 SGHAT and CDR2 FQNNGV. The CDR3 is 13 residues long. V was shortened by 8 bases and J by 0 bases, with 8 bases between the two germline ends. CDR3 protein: CASGDSSYNEQFF. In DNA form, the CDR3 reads TGTGCCAGCGGGGATAGCTCCTACAATGAGCAGTTCTTC.

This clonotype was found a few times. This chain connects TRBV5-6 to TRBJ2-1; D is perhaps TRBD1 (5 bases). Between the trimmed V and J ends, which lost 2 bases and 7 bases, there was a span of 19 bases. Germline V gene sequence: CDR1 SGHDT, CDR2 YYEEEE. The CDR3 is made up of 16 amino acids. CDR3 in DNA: TGTGCCAGCAGCTTAGGGGTGGGGTCAGGCCGGAATGAGCAGTTCTTC. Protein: CASSLGVGSGRNEQFF.

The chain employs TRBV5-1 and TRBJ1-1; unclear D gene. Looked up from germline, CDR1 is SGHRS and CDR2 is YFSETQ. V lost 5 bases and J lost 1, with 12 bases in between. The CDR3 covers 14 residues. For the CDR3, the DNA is TGCGCCAGCAGTGGTCAGCCGACGAACACTGAAGCTTTCTTT. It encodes CASSGQPTNTEAFF.

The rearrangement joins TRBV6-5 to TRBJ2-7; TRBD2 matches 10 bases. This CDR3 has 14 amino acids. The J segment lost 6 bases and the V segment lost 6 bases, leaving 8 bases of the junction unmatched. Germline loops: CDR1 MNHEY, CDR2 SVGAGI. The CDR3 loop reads CASRLSGRAAEQYF. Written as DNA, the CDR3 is TGTGCCAGCAGGCTAAGCGGGAGGGCTGCCGAGCAGTACTTC.

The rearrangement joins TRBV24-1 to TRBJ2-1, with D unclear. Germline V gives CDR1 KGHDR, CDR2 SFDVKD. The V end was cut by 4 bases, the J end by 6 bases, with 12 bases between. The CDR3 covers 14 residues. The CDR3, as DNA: TGTGCCACCAGTGAAGGACGTACGGGCAATGAGCAGTTCTTC. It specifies CATSEGRTGNEQFF.

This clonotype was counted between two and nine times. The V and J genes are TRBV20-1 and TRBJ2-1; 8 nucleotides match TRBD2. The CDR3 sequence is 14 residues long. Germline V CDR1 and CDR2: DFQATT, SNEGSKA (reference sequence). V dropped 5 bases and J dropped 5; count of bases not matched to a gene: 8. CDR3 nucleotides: TGCAGTGCTTTGACTAGCGTGTTGGACAATGAGCAGTTCTTC. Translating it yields CSALTSVLDNEQFF.